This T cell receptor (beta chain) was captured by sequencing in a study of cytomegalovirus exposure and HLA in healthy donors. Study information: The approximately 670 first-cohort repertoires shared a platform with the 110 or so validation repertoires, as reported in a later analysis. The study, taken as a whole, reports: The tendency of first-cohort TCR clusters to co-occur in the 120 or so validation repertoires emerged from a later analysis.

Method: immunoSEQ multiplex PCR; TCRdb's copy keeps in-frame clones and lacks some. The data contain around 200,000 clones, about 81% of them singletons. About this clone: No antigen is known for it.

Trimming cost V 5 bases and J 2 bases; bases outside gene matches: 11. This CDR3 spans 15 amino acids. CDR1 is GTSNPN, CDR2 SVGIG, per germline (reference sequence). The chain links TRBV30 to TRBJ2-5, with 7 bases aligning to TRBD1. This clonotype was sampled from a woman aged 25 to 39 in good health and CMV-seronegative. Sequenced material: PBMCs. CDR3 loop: CAWDTGAGWQETQYF. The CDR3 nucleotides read TGTGCCTGGGATACAGGGGCAGGGTGGCAAGAGACCCAGTACTTC.